Below, 30 T cell receptor beta chains from the same sample are listed, as sequenced in a study of graft-versus-host responses after intestinal transplantation. These receptors' targets are unknown. This table comes from immunoSEQ multiplex PCR, and its TCRdb copy is limited to in-frame clones, with some not included. The profile shows over 85,000 clones, around 95% of them singletons. Source: unstimulated CD8+ T cells sorted from spleen or lymph node cells, taken before intestinal transplant. The receptors stem from a human donor who received an intestinal transplant.

This sequence joins TRBV27 and TRBJ2-7; 10 bases map to TRBD2. The CDR3 sequence is 16 residues long. After removal of 2 bases from V and 6 bases from J, the junction contained 10 bases not matched to a gene. Germline V gene lookup returns CDR1 MNHEY and CDR2 SMNVEV (reference sequence). The DNA of the CDR3 is TGTGCCAGCAGTTTACCCCTCGAGCGGGGGGGGCGCGAGCAGTACTTC. This sequence encodes CASSLPLERGGREQYF.

The chain is built from TRBV12-5 and TRBJ1-5, with D tentatively TRBD1 (5 bases). Germline CDR1 is LGHNT and CDR2 is FRNRAP. Trimming removed 3 bases at V and 0 bases at J, with 12 bases between. This CDR3 has 16 amino acids. The CDR3 DNA reads TGTGCTAGTGGTTTCCCGGACACCTATAGCAATCAGCCCCAGCATTTT. Translating gives CASGFPDTYSNQPQHF.

The V gene is TRBV7-9, the J gene TRBJ2-3; no clear D gene. Trimming left V 5 bases short and J 1 base short, with 7 bases between. The CDR3 sequence is 13 residues long. CDR1 and CDR2 from the germline V gene are SEHNR and FQNEAQ (reference sequence). The CDR3 sequence is CASSPAGTDTQYF. CDR3 bases: TGTGCCAGCAGCCCGGCCGGCACAGATACGCAGTATTTT. Full variable domain (remainder filled in from reference TRBV7-9 and TRBJ2-3): DTGVSQNPRHKITKRGQNVTFRCDPISEHNRLYWYRQTLGQGPEFLTYFQNEAQLEKSRLLSDRFSAERPKGSFSTLEIQRTEQGDSAMYLCASSPAGTDTQYFGPGTRLTVL.

The V and J genes are TRBV6-5 and TRBJ1-1; D unclear. Germline V CDR1 and CDR2: MNHEY, SVGAGI. This CDR3 is built from 13 residues. The V gene lost 6 bases and the J gene lost 1 base, with 9 bases spanning the gap. The CDR3 DNA sequence: TGTGCCAGCAGCCCATACAGGAACACTGAAGCTTTCTTT. This codes for CASSPYRNTEAFF.

The CDR3, as DNA: TGCGCCAGCAGTGAGTCGGCGGCCCCTGGGGGCTACGAGCAGTACTTC. Residues: CASSESAAPGGYEQYF. This chain uses TRBV10-2 with TRBJ2-7; D might be TRBD1 or TRBD2, each matching 5 bases. CDR3 size: 16 residues. V was shortened by 0 bases and J by 3 bases, with 15 bases between the two germline ends. The germline CDR1 and CDR2 sequences are WSHSY and SAAADI.

The chain has TRBV9 and TRBJ2-1, with 7 bases that match TRBD1. V lost 0 bases to trimming and J lost 8 bases; unmatched junction nucleotides: 5. The CDR3 has 14 residues. In germline, CDR1 is SGDLS, CDR2 YYNGEE. Here the CDR3 reads CASSVAGQDHEQFF. CDR3 coding DNA: TGTGCCAGCAGCGTAGCCGGACAGGACCATGAGCAGTTCTTC.

This clone appeared once. The V and J genes are TRBV19 and TRBJ2-1; perhaps TRBD2 as D (6 bases). There are 14 residues in the CDR3. V shed 3 bases and J shed 7 bases, with 13 bases lying between them. From germline, CDR1 is LNHDA and CDR2 SQIVND (reference sequence). CDR3 region: CASSIFSGVNEQFF. Written as DNA, the CDR3 is TGTGCCAGTAGTATTTTTAGCGGCGTAAATGAGCAGTTCTTC.

The CDR3 nucleotides read TGTGCCAGCAGCTTAGTAGCGAACACCGGGGAGCTGTTTTTT. This sequence encodes CASSLVANTGELFF. J is TRBJ2-2 and V is TRBV11-2; D is ambiguous. The CDR3 runs to 14 residues. CDR1 is SGHAT and CDR2 is FQNNGV in the germline V gene. The ends were cut back, 1 base at V and 0 bases at J, with 3 bases in the middle.

This clone was seen once. The chain carries TRBV11-2 and TRBJ1-2; possibly TRBD1 for D (5 bases). Trimming pared 4 bases from V and 5 bases from J, leaving 14 bases between. This CDR3 region has 14 residues. Per the germline V gene, CDR1 is SGHAT and CDR2 is FQNNGV. The CDR3 DNA reads TGTGCCAGCAGCTCTTACTCTTGGGGGTATGGCTACACCTTC. Translation: CASSSYSWGYGYTF.

J is TRBJ1-5 and V is TRBV25-1, with D possibly TRBD1 on 5 matching bases. Per germline, CDR1 MGHDK and CDR2 SYGVNS. V lost 5 bases and J 4 bases, leaving 9 bases between the germline ends. The CDR3 runs to 13 residues. The CDR3 DNA reads as TGTGCCAGCAGTTGGGGGGTAAATCAGCCCCAGCATTTT. As protein: CASSWGVNQPQHF.

The rearrangement links TRBV27 to TRBJ2-1; 11 bases map to TRBD2. The CDR3 loop spans 15 amino acids. Looked up from germline, CDR1 is MNHEY and CDR2 is SMNVEV (reference sequence). V shed 5 bases and J 3 bases; nucleotides not matched to a gene: 3. This CDR3 is CASSPLAGVYNEQFF. The CDR3, as DNA: TGTGCCAGCAGTCCACTAGCGGGGGTCTACAATGAGCAGTTCTTC.

CDR3: CSVTRDNEAFF. CDR3 sequence (DNA): TGCAGCGTTACCAGGGATAATGAAGCTTTCTTT. This chain links TRBV29-1 with TRBJ1-1; TRBD1 might be the D (5 bases). The germline CDR1 and CDR2 sequences are SQVTM and ANQGSEA. The V end lost 5 bases, the J end lost 7 bases, and 11 bases lay between the germline ends. The CDR3 runs to 11 residues.

This chain's CDR3 is CASSLLAGTYNEQFF. CDR3 coding DNA: TGTGCCAGCAGCTTATTAGCGGGGACGTACAATGAGCAGTTCTTC. The chain uses TRBV7-3 and TRBJ2-1, with 8 bases fitting TRBD2. This CDR3 is 15 amino acids long. V shed 2 bases and J 4 bases; nucleotides not matched to a gene: 4. Per germline, CDR1 SGHTA and CDR2 FQGTGA.

The chain uses TRBV6-1 and TRBJ1-2, with TRBD1 matching over 7 bases. Germline lookup yields CDR1 MNHNS and CDR2 SASEGT. The CDR3 spans 14 residues. The ends lost 2 bases at V and 7 bases at J; junction bases unmatched: 7. The chain's CDR3 is CASSELTGAAGYTF. In DNA, the CDR3 is TGTGCCAGCAGTGAATTAACAGGGGCCGCTGGCTACACCTTC.

The V call is TRBV30, the J call TRBJ1-2, with 7 bases identical to TRBD1. J was trimmed by 6 bases and V by 6 bases; bases with no gene match: 4. CDR3 length: 11 residues. Germline V gene lookup returns CDR1 GTSNPN and CDR2 SVGIG (reference sequence). CDR3 nucleotide sequence: TGTGCCTGTGATCAGGGGGATGGCTACACCTTC. Translated, it gives CACDQGDGYTF.

This clone was picked up one time. V gene TRBV19 combines with J gene TRBJ2-7, with D possibly being TRBD2 (5 bases). The CDR3 loop spans 13 amino acids. V was trimmed by 10 bases and J by 7 bases, leaving 20 bases between them. Germline CDR1 and CDR2: LNHDA and SQIVND (reference sequence). The CDR3 loop reads CAIARRVDGEQYF. The CDR3 coding sequence is TGTGCCATAGCGCGGCGTGTGGATGGGGAGCAGTACTTC.

The V and J genes are TRBV28 and TRBJ2-3, with 8 bases identical to TRBD2. Germline V gives CDR1 MDHEN, CDR2 SYDVKM. This CDR3 region has 16 residues. The V and J ends lost 7 bases and 0 bases, in that order; junction bases with no gene match: 9. CDR3 region: CASTLRKRESTDTQYF. As DNA, the CDR3 is TGTGCCAGCACCCTAAGGAAGCGGGAGAGCACAGATACGCAGTATTTT.

The rearrangement links TRBV5-1 to TRBJ1-2, with 9 bases identical to TRBD1. V was pared by 4 bases and J by 6 bases, with 7 bases of the junction left unmatched. CDR1 is SGHRS and CDR2 is YFSETQ in the germline V gene. The CDR3 runs 14 residues. The DNA of the CDR3 is TGCGCCAGCAGCGAACAGGGGGCTCACAATGGCTACACCTTC. Amino acids: CASSEQGAHNGYTF.

This clone has a single count. The chain recombines TRBV28 with TRBJ2-1, with D possibly TRBD1 on 6 matching bases. Germline CDR1 MDHEN, CDR2 SYDVKM. CDR3 length: 14 amino acids. V gave up 3 bases and J gave up 8 bases, with 14 bases separating them. CDR3 in amino acids: CASSLSQSGDEQFF. The CDR3 DNA reads as TGTGCCAGCAGTTTGTCCCAATCAGGGGATGAGCAGTTCTTC.

The V gene is TRBV30, the J gene TRBJ1-2; D is undetermined. CDR1 and CDR2 from the germline V gene are GTSNPN and SVGIG (reference sequence). The CDR3 runs 11 residues. The V and J ends lost 4 bases and 7 bases respectively, with 10 bases between them. The CDR3 DNA reads TGTGCCTGGACCACCGTCGGTGGCTACACCTTC. As protein: CAWTTVGGYTF.

The chain employs TRBV30 and TRBJ1-1; weak D call: TRBD1 (6 bases). Germline V lookup: CDR1 GTSNPN, CDR2 SVGIG (reference sequence). Trimming stripped 4 bases from V and 3 bases from J, with 15 bases between. This CDR3 spans 14 amino acids. For the CDR3, the DNA is TGTGCCTGGAAAAGCTCCAGGGGACACACTGAAGCTTTCTTT. Translated: CAWKSSRGHTEAFF.

The chain carries TRBV19 and TRBJ2-1, with TRBD1 as a possible D gene (6 bases). Per germline, CDR1 LNHDA and CDR2 SQIVND (reference sequence). The V gene lost 5 bases and the J gene lost 4 bases, with 15 bases spanning the gap. The CDR3 spans 15 residues. CDR3: CASSPTWTEYNEQFF. The CDR3 DNA is TGTGCCAGTAGTCCTACCTGGACAGAATACAATGAGCAGTTCTTC. The full variable domain, its missing parts supplied by reference TRBV19 and TRBJ2-1, is DGGITQSPKYLFRKEGQNVTLSCEQNLNHDAMYWYRQDPGQGLRLIYYSQIVNDFQKGDIAEGYSVSREKKESFPLTVTSAQKNPTAFYLCASSPTWTEYNEQFFGPGTRLTVL.

The rearrangement uses TRBV5-1 and TRBJ2-7; TRBD2 matches 7 bases. The CDR3 has 15 amino acids. Germline CDR1 SGHRS, CDR2 YFSETQ. With V trimmed by 0 bases and J by 2 bases, 5 bases remained unmatched. CDR3 sequence: CASSLGGGSPYEQYF. The CDR3 coding sequence is TGCGCCAGCAGCTTGGGGGGGGGATCACCCTACGAGCAGTACTTC.

This chain uses TRBV10-3 with TRBJ1-2; TRBD1 matches at 10 bases. Germline V gene data show CDR1 as ENHRY and CDR2 as SYGVKD. With 6 bases clipped from V and 8 bases from J, the junction kept 6 bases outside the gene matches. The CDR3 totals 13 residues. CDR3 protein: CAISEDRGKGYTF. For the CDR3, the DNA is TGTGCCATCAGCGAGGACAGGGGGAAGGGCTACACCTTC.

The V gene is TRBV5-4, the J gene TRBJ2-7; tentative D call: TRBD2 (5 bases). This CDR3 spans 15 amino acids. Trimming left V 1 base short and J 3 bases short, with 14 bases between. Germline CDR1 SGHNT, CDR2 YYREEE (reference sequence). The CDR3 DNA follows: TGTGCCAGCAGCTTGCCTCGAGCGGCCTACTACGAGCAGTACTTC. This translates into CASSLPRAAYYEQYF. Full variable domain (missing parts from reference TRBV5-4 and TRBJ2-7): ETGVTQSPTHLIKTRGQQVTLRCSSQSGHNTVSWYQQALGQGPQFIFQYYREEENGRGNFPPRFSGLQFPNYSSELNVNALELDDSALYLCASSLPRAAYYEQYFGPGTRLTVT.

This clone showed up just once. V gene TRBV9 combines with J gene TRBJ1-3; D is unresolved. In germline, CDR1 is SGDLS, CDR2 YYNGEE. V lost 3 bases to trimming and J lost 1 base, with 14 bases between them. The CDR3 is made up of 16 amino acids. Here the CDR3 reads CASSATRRDSGNTIYF. The CDR3 nucleotides are TGTGCCAGCAGCGCCACAAGAAGGGATTCTGGAAACACCATATATTTT. The entire variable domain, with the rest obtained from reference TRBV9 and TRBJ1-3, is as follows: DSGVTQTPKHLITATGQRVTLRCSPRSGDLSVYWYQQSLDQGLQFLIQYYNGEERAKGNILERFSAQQFPDLHSELNLSSLELGDSALYFCASSATRRDSGNTIYFGEGSWLTVV.

The chain combines TRBV2 with TRBJ2-3, with a tentative D call TRBD2 (6 bases). In germline, CDR1 is SNHLY, CDR2 FYNNEI. There are 15 residues in the CDR3. V lost 2 bases and J lost 1, with 10 bases in between. The CDR3 region is CASSELGGRTDTQYF. The CDR3 nucleotides read TGTGCCAGCAGTGAACTGGGGGGTCGCACAGATACGCAGTATTTT.

This clone was observed once. V gene TRBV7-9 combines with J gene TRBJ2-1; 12 nucleotides match TRBD2. The CDR3 is 15 residues long. Trimming cost V 7 bases and J 7 bases; bases outside gene matches: 8. Germline values: CDR1 SEHNR, CDR2 FQNEAQ (reference sequence). As DNA, the CDR3 is TGTGCCAGCACCGGGGCGACTAGCGGGGGAAATGAGCAGTTCTTC. Translated, it gives CASTGATSGGNEQFF.

V is TRBV10-2 and J is TRBJ2-1; TRBD2 matches 13 bases. This CDR3 region has 15 residues. V dropped 2 bases and J dropped 8; count of bases not matched to a gene: 3. The germline V gene encodes CDR1 WSHSY and CDR2 SAAADI. The chain's CDR3 is CASSEGLAGDDEQFF. In DNA form, the CDR3 reads TGCGCCAGCAGTGAGGGACTAGCGGGAGACGATGAGCAGTTCTTC.

The CDR3 bases are TGTGCCAGCAGCTCACGGCGTTCAAGGGAGACCCAGTACTTC. Its translation: CASSSRRSRETQYF. This chain joins TRBV7-8 and TRBJ2-5; no firm D call. The CDR3 extends over 14 amino acids. V lost 4 bases, J lost 5 bases, and 14 bases lay in between. Per germline, CDR1 SGHVS and CDR2 FQNEAQ.